A selection of T cell receptor beta chains follows, all from one sample in a study of T cell changes during pregnancy in multiple sclerosis. The protocol was immunoSEQ multiplex PCR, while the TCRdb copy is restricted to in-frame clones and leaves out a portion. The repertoire includes approximately 44,000 clones, roughly nine tenths of them detected once, and around 0.78% sits in the top ten. The sample consisted of CD4+ T cells from peripheral blood mononuclear cells, taken before pregnancy. These receptor sequences come from a female donor with multiple sclerosis, enrolled in a pregnancy study. Each CDR3 is given without its conserved first and last residue. D genes are given only for firm matches.

v_gene	d_gene	j_gene	CDR3aa
TRBV4-3	-	TRBJ2-7	ASSQDSVPGSEQY
TRBV11-2	-	TRBJ2-7	ASSNPGGPSSYEQY
TRBV19	-	TRBJ1-2	ATLGFLGSYGYT
TRBV7-3	TRBD2	TRBJ2-1	ASRLMGLAGEQF
TRBV9	-	TRBJ2-6	ASSVGGQISGANVLT
TRBV19	-	TRBJ1-2	ASSLRGTQGAVYGYT
TRBV18	-	TRBJ2-7	ASSPRGLEEQY
TRBV27	TRBD1	TRBJ2-2	ASSKWTGTTGELF
TRBV5-1	-	TRBJ1-1	ASSLIPGLALFNTEAF
TRBV2	-	TRBJ1-3	ASSLQGNTIY
TRBV13	-	TRBJ2-5	ASSTQRGTQY
TRBV7-3	-	TRBJ1-3	ASSLTSGGDTIY
TRBV18	-	TRBJ1-1	ASSRGQDTEAF
TRBV5-1	-	TRBJ2-1	ASSQISFRDWGHNEQF
TRBV30	-	TRBJ1-4	AWSVTGRGEKLF
TRBV18	-	TRBJ2-2	ASSGALTGELF
TRBV30	TRBD1	TRBJ2-7	AWGTGPYEQY
TRBV4-1	TRBD2	TRBJ2-3	ASSQVNEVGGGGTDTQY
TRBV4-3	TRBD2	TRBJ2-2	ASSQDPSGGGGTGELF
TRBV7-2	-	TRBJ2-5	ASSSAGGGETQY
TRBV25-1	-	TRBJ1-4	ASSLRGIGANEKLF
TRBV5-6	-	TRBJ1-2	ASSFSRQARRLYGYT
TRBV11-1	TRBD2	TRBJ2-1	ASSRGTSGGDNEQF
TRBV19	-	TRBJ1-2	ASSISWEVNYGYT
TRBV18	-	TRBJ1-2	ASSWSDTNYGYT
TRBV30	TRBD1	TRBJ1-5	AWSDRGGRPQH
TRBV6-6	TRBD1	TRBJ1-5	ASRGPGQFNQPQH
TRBV28	-	TRBJ1-1	ASSPSSPGLRNTEAF
TRBV6-5	TRBD2	TRBJ2-5	ASRSSGETQY
TRBV18	-	TRBJ1-4	ASSPTINEKLF
TRBV6-1	-	TRBJ1-1	ASSSTENTEAF
TRBV7-2	-	TRBJ2-2	ASSPLRWAGELF
TRBV19	-	TRBJ1-2	ASSQQSLVSGYT
TRBV6-5	-	TRBJ1-1	ASSYSRGEAF
TRBV7-2	TRBD2	TRBJ2-5	ASSLAGLEGETQY
TRBV9	TRBD2	TRBJ2-5	ASSVARGGIETQY
TRBV7-2	-	TRBJ1-5	ASSWTWDQPQH
TRBV15	TRBD2	TRBJ2-6	ATSRDPWDLPREGSGANVLT
TRBV7-2	TRBD2	TRBJ2-5	ASSLTSGGAGKTQY